The clone carrying this T cell receptor beta chain came up many times. Antigen: not known. This sample stems from a study of response to subunit inactivated influenza vaccine. TCRdb itself ran the RT-PCR reads through MiXCR, one entry per CDR3 protein. The table includes about half a million distinct CDR3 sequences, roughly 9.7% detected once. Study findings and constraints: Only a handful of new T cells, the authors suggested, are recruited with each seasonal influenza vaccination.

The specimen comprised PBMCs from blood, sampled roughly 48 days after vaccination. The clonotype comes from a man in his fifties who received an inactivated influenza vaccine.

CDR3 amino acids: CASSKTGTYEQYF. In nucleotides, the CDR3 is TGTGCCAGCAGTAAGACAGGGACCTACGAGCAGTACTTC. V gene TRBV12-3 or TRBV12-4 combines with J gene TRBJ2-7; 7 positions match TRBD1. This CDR3 region has 13 residues. V dropped 5 bases and J dropped 2; count of bases not matched to a gene: 3.